This T cell receptor (beta chain) came from a study of identical twins. CDR1 is MNHNS and CDR2 is SASEGT in the germline V gene. V shed 4 bases and J shed 8 bases, with 21 bases lying between them. This CDR3 spans 16 amino acids. Template switching supplied a universal primer site; unique molecular identifiers were carried on the cDNA. TCRdb re-analysed the 5' RACE reads in MiXCR, keeping a single row per CDR3 protein. The sample consists of about 240,000 distinct CDR3 sequences, roughly a tenth of them appearing once. V usage is TRBV6-1 and J usage is TRBJ2-1; D tentatively reads TRBD1 or TRBD2 (5 bases each). The sequenced sample consisted of memory T cells sorted from blood. The receptor was derived from a man aged 45-60 years in good health. The CDR3 DNA follows: TGTGCCAGCAGTGGGTTGGGGGTATCTCCCCAATATGAGCAGTTCTTC. Amino acid sequence: CASSGLGVSPQYEQFF.